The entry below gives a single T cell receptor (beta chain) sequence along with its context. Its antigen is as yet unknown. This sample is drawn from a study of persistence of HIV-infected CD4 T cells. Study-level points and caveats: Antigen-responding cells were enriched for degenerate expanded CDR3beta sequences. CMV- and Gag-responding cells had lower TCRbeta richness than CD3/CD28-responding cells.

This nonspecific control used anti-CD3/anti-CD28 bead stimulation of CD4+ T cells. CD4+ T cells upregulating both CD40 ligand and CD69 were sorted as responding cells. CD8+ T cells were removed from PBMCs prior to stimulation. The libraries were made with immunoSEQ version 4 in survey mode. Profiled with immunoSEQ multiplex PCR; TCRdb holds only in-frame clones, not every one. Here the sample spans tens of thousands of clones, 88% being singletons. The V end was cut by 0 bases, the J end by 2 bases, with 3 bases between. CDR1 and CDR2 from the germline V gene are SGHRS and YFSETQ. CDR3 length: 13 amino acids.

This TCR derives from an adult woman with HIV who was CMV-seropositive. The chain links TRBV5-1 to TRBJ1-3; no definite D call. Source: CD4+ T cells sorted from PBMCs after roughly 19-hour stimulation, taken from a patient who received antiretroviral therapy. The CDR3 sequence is CASSLGAGNTIYF. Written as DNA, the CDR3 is TGCGCCAGCAGCTTGGGAGCTGGAAACACCATATATTTT.